The T cell receptor (beta chain) described here comes from a study of blood T cells in healthy people across ages. Study at large: Capturing about one barcoded beta molecule per two T cells was achieved by template switching.

Remarks on this clonotype: Its antigen remains unknown.

Study results and caveats: TCR beta diversity correlated strongly with naive T cell percentage. Since the PBMCs were unsorted, naive and antigen-experienced cells could not be conclusively compared. Aged donors had fewer naive CD4+ cells and lower diversity than long-lived donors.

Using a J-beta primer mix together with a sample-barcoded 5' primer, a second PCR was run for about 6 to 12 cycles. TCRdb reanalysed the 5' RACE reads using MiXCR and keeps one entry per CDR3 protein. The sample holds about 670,000 distinct CDR3 sequences, 40% to 45% seen once. This CDR3 has 15 residues. V lost 5 bases, J lost 5 bases, and 6 bases stayed unmatched. CDR1 is SQVTM, CDR2 ANQGSEA, per germline. Sequenced material: blood. The sequence derives from an elderly man in good health. The chain joins TRBV29-1 to TRBJ2-5; 15 bases line up with TRBD2. The CDR3 region has the DNA TGCAGCGTTCGGACTAGCGGGGGGGCGAGGGAGACCCAGTACTTC. This encodes CSVRTSGGARETQYF.